The rows below give T cell receptor beta chains drawn from one sample of a study of blood T cell repertoires in COVID-19. Sequencing used immunoSEQ multiplex PCR; TCRdb keeps in-frame clones, though not all of them. The data contain about 500,000 clones, around 90% of them singletons. The sequenced sample was PBMCs or T cells enriched from blood (not recorded which). These receptor sequences come from a woman between 18 and 29 years old who had recovered from COVID-19. Both conserved end residues are part of each CDR3. A D gene is named only where the DNA matches it firmly. Clone size is given for some rows only: seen once, a few or many times, or a class if the clone is expanded.

size	D	V	J	CDR3	DNA
.	.	TRBV28	TRBJ1-1	CASSLWGLDRRTEAFF	TGTGCCAGCAGTTTATGGGGGCTCGACCGGCGCACTGAAGCTTTCTTT
.	TRBD1	TRBV7-2	TRBJ1-2	CASSLDRGGTGYGYTF	TGTGCCAGCAGCTTAGACAGGGGGGGGACGGGCTATGGCTACACCTTC
.	TRBD2	TRBV7-2	TRBJ2-3	CASSVLGGAGVTDTQYF	TGTGCCAGCAGCGTGTTAGGTGGAGCGGGGGTTACAGATACGCAGTATTTT
.	.	TRBV4-1	TRBJ1-3	CASSQSGAPAASGNTIYF	TGCGCCAGCAGCCAAAGTGGGGCTCCCGCCGCCTCTGGAAACACCATATATTTT
.	.	TRBV9	TRBJ2-1	CASSDRDIRYNEQFF	TGTGCCAGCAGCGACCGGGACATCCGGTACAATGAGCAGTTCTTC
.	.	TRBV10-3	TRBJ2-5	CAISESSDYLKTQYF	TGTGCCATCAGTGAGTCGTCGGACTATCTGAAGACCCAGTACTTC
.	TRBD1	TRBV18	TRBJ2-2	CASSRPTGDTGELFF	TGTGCCAGCTCACGACCGACAGGGGATACCGGGGAGCTGTTTTTT
once	.	TRBV5-4	TRBJ2-6	CASREGDSTGANVLTF	TGTGCCAGCCGTGAAGGGGACTCCACTGGGGCCAACGTCCTGACTTTC
.	.	TRBV18	TRBJ1-3	CASSPVTAVEDTIYF	TGTGCCAGCTCACCCGTGACTGCCGTCGAGGACACCATATATTTT
.	.	TRBV27	TRBJ1-3	CASSFPSGDPSGNTIYF	TGTGCCAGCAGTTTTCCGTCCGGGGATCCTTCTGGAAACACCATATATTTT
.	.	TRBV3-1/TRBV3-2	TRBJ1-2	CASSHRTGDYGYTF	TGTGCCAGCAGCCACCGAACAGGAGACTATGGCTACACCTTC
.	TRBD2	TRBV4-2	TRBJ2-5	CASSQDGLAGGETQYF	TGTGCCAGCAGCCAAGACGGGCTAGCGGGGGGAGAGACCCAGTACTTC
.	.	TRBV10-3	TRBJ2-5	CAISDRDTQETQYF	TGTGCCATCAGTGACAGGGACACCCAAGAGACCCAGTACTTC
.	TRBD1	TRBV4-1	TRBJ2-3	CASSQAGQGADTQYF	TGCGCCAGCAGCCAAGCGGGACAGGGGGCAGATACGCAGTATTTT
.	TRBD1	TRBV7-2	TRBJ1-2	CASSLRSTGQSYGYTF	TGTGCCAGCAGCTTAAGATCGACAGGGCAGAGCTATGGCTACACCTTC
.	TRBD1	TRBV7-9	TRBJ1-5	CASSLGSGGGQPQHF	TGTGCCAGCAGCTTAGGGTCAGGGGGCGGTCAGCCCCAGCATTTT
.	TRBD2	TRBV2	TRBJ2-5	CASSEEPGLLETQYF	TGTGCCAGCAGTGAGGAGCCGGGACTATTAGAGACCCAGTACTTC
.	TRBD1	TRBV19	TRBJ1-2	CASSSRTGGTEGYTF	TGTGCCAGTAGTTCCCGGACAGGGGGGACGGAAGGCTACACCTTC
.	TRBD2	TRBV11-3	TRBJ2-2	CASSALSGGKSGELFF	TGTGCCAGCAGCGCCCTTAGCGGGGGGAAATCCGGGGAGCTGTTTTTT
.	.	TRBV30	TRBJ1-6	CAWSPLSSYNSPLHF	TGTGCCTGGAGTCCTTTGAGCTCCTATAATTCACCCCTCCACTTT
.	TRBD1	TRBV4-1	TRBJ1-4	CASSHRDRGFEKLFF	TGCGCCAGCAGCCACAGGGACAGGGGGTTTGAAAAACTGTTTTTT
.	.	TRBV7-9	TRBJ1-2	CASSLSSGDYGYTF	TGTGCCAGCAGCTTGAGTTCAGGGGACTATGGCTACACCTTC
.	TRBD1	TRBV18	TRBJ2-3	CASSPGTGATDTQYF	TGTGCCAGCTCACCAGGGACAGGGGCCACAGATACGCAGTATTTT
.	.	TRBV6-5	TRBJ2-7	CASSTLTGSYEQYF	TGTGCCAGCTCCACCTTGACAGGCTCTTACGAGCAGTACTTC
.	.	TRBV7-2	TRBJ1-2	CASSLGGVLYGYTF	TGTGCCAGCAGCTTAGGGGGGGTCCTCTATGGCTACACCTTC
.	.	TRBV29-1	TRBJ1-2	CSVELIESSDWLGGYTF	TGCAGCGTTGAGCTAATCGAATCATCGGACTGGCTTGGTGGCTACACCTTC
.	.	TRBV9	TRBJ1-1	CASSVGSGNTEAFF	TGTGCCAGCAGCGTAGGGTCGGGGAACACTGAAGCTTTCTTT
.	TRBD1	TRBV24-1	TRBJ1-1	CATSWTGALNTEAFF	TGTGCCACCAGTTGGACAGGGGCCCTGAACACTGAAGCTTTCTTT